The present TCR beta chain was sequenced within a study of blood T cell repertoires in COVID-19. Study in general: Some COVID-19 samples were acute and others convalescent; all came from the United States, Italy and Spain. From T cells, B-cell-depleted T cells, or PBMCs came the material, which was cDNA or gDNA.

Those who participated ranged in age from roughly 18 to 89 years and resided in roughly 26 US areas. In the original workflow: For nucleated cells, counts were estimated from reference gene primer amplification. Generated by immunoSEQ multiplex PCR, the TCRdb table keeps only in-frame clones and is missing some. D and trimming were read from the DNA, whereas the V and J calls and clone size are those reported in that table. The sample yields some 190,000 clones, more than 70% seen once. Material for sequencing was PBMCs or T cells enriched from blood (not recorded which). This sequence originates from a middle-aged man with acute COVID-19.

The CDR3 nucleotides are TGTGCCAGCAGCCAAGGCCCGGGACTGGCGGGCAATGAGCAGTTCTTC. This codes for CASSQGPGLAGNEQFF. V is TRBV3-1 (or the pseudogene TRBV3-2) and J is TRBJ2-1; TRBD2 is a possible D gene (6 bases). The CDR3 runs 16 residues. The germline V gene encodes CDR1 LGHDT and CDR2 YNNKEL (reference sequence). With 1 base removed from V and 6 bases from J, the gap between germline ends came to 16 bases.